This TCR beta chain was recovered during a study of CD8+ T cells in alopecia areata. General study results and limits: Patients displayed less clarity in TCR sharing than mice, a finding possibly related to HLA. Normal skin's resident alphabeta T cells are also sequenced in scalp samples.

cDNA serving as the sequencing template came from extracted, reverse transcribed RNA. Here immunoSEQ multiplex PCR was the method, and the copy in TCRdb shows in-frame clones only, minus some. This sample has approximately 150,000 clones; about 70% occur once, and the top ten carry about an eighth. In the case of this clone: Its antigen remains unidentified.

Sequenced here: CD8+ T cells sorted from blood, sampled at week 0. The TCR sequence derives from a human donor with alopecia areata.

This CDR3 is CASSAYQGYEQYF. Written as DNA, the CDR3 is TGTGCCAGTAGTGCGTATCAGGGCTACGAGCAGTACTTC. The chain has TRBV19 and TRBJ2-7; a possible D gene is TRBD1 (5 bases). CDR1 and CDR2 from the germline V gene are LNHDA and SQIVND (reference sequence). Trimming removed 5 bases at V and 3 bases at J, with 11 bases between. The CDR3 consists of 13 residues.